A single sample is the source of the 8 T cell receptor beta chains below, sequenced in a study of shared clonotypes between healthy human individuals. Produced via immunoSEQ multiplex PCR; TCRdb's table is partial and in-frame only. The top ten clones hold approximately 1.5% of a sample with about 980,000 clones, around 80% of them seen once. The sample comprised memory CD4+ T cells sorted from blood. Sample subset: CD45RA-negative fraction. The receptors stem from a man aged 18 to 30 in good health.

The chain links TRBV6-1 to TRBJ2-7; D remains ambiguous. Germline CDR1 is MNHNS and CDR2 is SASEGT. The ends were cut back, 6 bases at V and 2 bases at J, with 17 bases in the middle. This CDR3 has 15 residues. The DNA for the CDR3 is TGTGCCAGCAGCGCCGAGGTTCGGTGGACCTACGAGCAGTACTTC. Its translation: CASSAEVRWTYEQYF.

This clone was picked up one time. The chain is built from TRBV5-1 and TRBJ2-7; TRBD2 matches at 9 bases. The CDR3 contains 15 residues. Germline CDR1 is SGHRS and CDR2 is YFSETQ. V was pared by 0 bases and J by 6 bases, with 7 bases of the junction left unmatched. CDR3 residues: CASSLGASGMTEQYF. DNA of the CDR3: TGCGCCAGCAGCTTGGGGGCTAGCGGGATGACCGAGCAGTACTTC.

The rearrangement links TRBV18 to TRBJ1-2; 8 bases are shared with TRBD1. Germline trimming cut 3 bases from V and 4 bases from J; bases unmatched to any gene: 7. This CDR3 is built from 15 residues. CDR1 is KGHSH and CDR2 is LQKENI in the germline V gene. The CDR3 nucleotides read TGTGCCAGCTCACCCCCCGGGACAGGCTTCTATGGCTACACCTTC. It codes for CASSPPGTGFYGYTF.

The V gene is TRBV6-1, the J gene TRBJ1-4; 8 bases are a match to TRBD1. Trimming removed 8 bases from V and 10 bases from J; junction bases left unmatched: 12. Germline lookup yields CDR1 MNHNS and CDR2 SASEGT. CDR3 length: 14 amino acids. The CDR3, as DNA: TGTGCCAGCCTAAGGACAGGGTCGTCGGGAAAACTGTTTTTT. Translation: CASLRTGSSGKLFF.

The rearrangement joins TRBV4-3 to TRBJ2-5, with TRBD1 matching 12 bases. Trimming at V came to 0 bases and at J to 4 bases, leaving 6 bases not matched to a gene. The CDR3 spans 17 residues. Germline assignment: CDR1 LGHNA and CDR2 YSLEER. CDR3 in amino acids: CASSQDRGQGARETQYF. DNA of the CDR3: TGCGCCAGCAGCCAAGATAGGGGACAGGGGGCACGAGAGACCCAGTACTTC.

This chain connects TRBV5-8 to TRBJ2-1, with 8 bases lining up with TRBD2. There are 17 residues in the CDR3. Germline lookup yields CDR1 SGHTS and CDR2 YDEGEE. With 2 bases clipped from V and 0 bases from J, the junction kept 7 bases outside the gene matches. CDR3 protein: CASSFRQRGSSYNEQFF. CDR3 sequence (DNA): TGTGCCAGCAGCTTTCGCCAGCGGGGGAGCTCCTACAATGAGCAGTTCTTC. Complete variable domain (other parts from reference TRBV5-8 and TRBJ2-1): EAGVTQSPTHLIKTRGQQATLRCSPISGHTSVYWYQQALGLGLQFLLWYDEGEERNRGNFPPRFSGRQFPNYSSELNVNALELEDSALYLCASSFRQRGSSYNEQFFGPGTRLTVL.

There are a few counts of this clone. The rearrangement links TRBV7-9 to TRBJ1-2, with 8 positions matching TRBD1. The CDR3 consists of 15 residues. V shed 4 bases, J shed 2 bases, and the junction held 6 bases outside the gene matches. The germline CDR1 and CDR2 sequences are SEHNR and FQNEAQ (reference sequence). This CDR3 is CASSSTDRANYGYTF. In DNA form, the CDR3 reads TGTGCCAGCAGCTCCACGGACAGGGCGAACTATGGCTACACCTTC. The whole variable domain, filled in from reference TRBV7-9 and TRBJ1-2, reads DTGVSQNPRHKITKRGQNVTFRCDPISEHNRLYWYRQTLGQGPEFLTYFQNEAQLEKSRLLSDRFSAERPKGSFSTLEIQRTEQGDSAMYLCASSSTDRANYGYTFGSGTRLTVV.

The chain recombines TRBV30 with TRBJ2-7; D is undetermined. Germline V gene lookup returns CDR1 GTSNPN and CDR2 SVGIG (reference sequence). Trimming stripped 2 bases from V and 6 bases from J, with 11 bases between. This CDR3 spans 12 amino acids. Here the CDR3 DNA reads TGTGCCTGGAGTTTTGGCGGAGTCGAGCAGTACTTC. It specifies CAWSFGGVEQYF.